This TCR beta chain was obtained from a study of beta chain features in type 1 diabetes. CDR1 and CDR2 from the germline V gene are KGHSH and LQKENI. After removal of 3 bases from V and 9 bases from J, the junction contained 11 bases not matched to a gene. The CDR3 is 16 residues long. This clone turned up a few times. Reverse transcribing all isolated RNA meant expressed TCRB transcripts were sequenced. Using immunoSEQ multiplex PCR, the repertoire was profiled, and TCRdb retains in-frame clones only, with some absent. The table records approximately 140,000 clones, about 7% of them present only once.

Sample: central memory CD4+ T cells from blood. The origin of this receptor is a woman in her 30s in good health. J is TRBJ2-1 and V is TRBV18; 10 bases match TRBD1. This CDR3 is CASSPLTGTGAIEQFF. The DNA of the CDR3 is TGTGCCAGCTCACCCCTTACCGGGACAGGGGCTATTGAGCAGTTCTTC.